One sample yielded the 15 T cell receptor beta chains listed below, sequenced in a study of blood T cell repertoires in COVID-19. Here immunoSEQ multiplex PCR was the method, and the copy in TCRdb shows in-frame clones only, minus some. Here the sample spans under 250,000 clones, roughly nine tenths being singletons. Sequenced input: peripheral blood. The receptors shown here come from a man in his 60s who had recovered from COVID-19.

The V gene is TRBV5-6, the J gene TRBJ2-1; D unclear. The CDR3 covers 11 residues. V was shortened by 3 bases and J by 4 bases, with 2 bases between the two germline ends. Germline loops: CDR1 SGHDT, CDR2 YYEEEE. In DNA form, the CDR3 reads TGTGCCAGCAGCTCTTACAATGAGCAGTTCTTC. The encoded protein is CASSSYNEQFF.

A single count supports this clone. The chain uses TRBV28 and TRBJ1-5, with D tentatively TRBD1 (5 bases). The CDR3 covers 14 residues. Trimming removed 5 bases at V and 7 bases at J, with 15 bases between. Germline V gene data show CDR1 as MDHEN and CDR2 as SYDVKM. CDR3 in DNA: TGTGCCAGCAGTCTTCAGGGCCCTGGGCAGCCCCAGCATTTT. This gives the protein CASSLQGPGQPQHF.

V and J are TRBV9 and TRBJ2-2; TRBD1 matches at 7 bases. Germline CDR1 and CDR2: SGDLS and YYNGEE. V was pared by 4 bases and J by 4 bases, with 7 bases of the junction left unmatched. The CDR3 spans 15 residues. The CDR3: CASSPTGVGTGELFF. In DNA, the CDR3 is TGTGCCAGCAGCCCCACAGGGGTAGGCACCGGGGAGCTGTTTTTT. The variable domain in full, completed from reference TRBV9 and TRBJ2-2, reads DSGVTQTPKHLITATGQRVTLRCSPRSGDLSVYWYQQSLDQGLQFLIQYYNGEERAKGNILERFSAQQFPDLHSELNLSSLELGDSALYFCASSPTGVGTGELFFGEGSRLTVL.

The DNA for the CDR3 is TGTGCCAGCAGCTTAGTCGGACAGGTCTACGAGCAGTACTTC. Its protein product is CASSLVGQVYEQYF. The J gene is TRBJ2-7, the V gene TRBV7-9; TRBD1 matches 7 bases. Germline V lookup: CDR1 SEHNR, CDR2 FQNEAQ (reference sequence). The V segment lost 1 base and the J segment 3 bases; nucleotides outside the gene matches: 3. This CDR3 contains 14 residues.

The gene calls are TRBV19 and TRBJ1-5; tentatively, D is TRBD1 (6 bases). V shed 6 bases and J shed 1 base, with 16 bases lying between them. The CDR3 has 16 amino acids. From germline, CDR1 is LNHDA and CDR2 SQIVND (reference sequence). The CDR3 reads CASSVNQDSSNQPQHF. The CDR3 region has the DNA TGTGCCAGTAGCGTGAATCAGGACAGCAGCAATCAGCCCCAGCATTTT.

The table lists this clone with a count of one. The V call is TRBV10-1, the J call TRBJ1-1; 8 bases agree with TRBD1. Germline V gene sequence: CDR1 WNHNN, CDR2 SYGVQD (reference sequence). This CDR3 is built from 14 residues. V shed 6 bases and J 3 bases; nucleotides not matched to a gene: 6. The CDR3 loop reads CASSQGARDTEAFF. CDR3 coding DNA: TGCGCCAGCAGCCAGGGGGCGCGGGACACTGAAGCTTTCTTT.

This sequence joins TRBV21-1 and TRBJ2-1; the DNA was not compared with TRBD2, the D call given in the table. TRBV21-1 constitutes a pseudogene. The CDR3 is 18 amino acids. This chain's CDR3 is CASSKDPLAGYPVNEQFF. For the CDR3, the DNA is TGTGCCAGCAGCAAAGACCCGCTAGCGGGATATCCCGTCAATGAGCAGTTCTTC.

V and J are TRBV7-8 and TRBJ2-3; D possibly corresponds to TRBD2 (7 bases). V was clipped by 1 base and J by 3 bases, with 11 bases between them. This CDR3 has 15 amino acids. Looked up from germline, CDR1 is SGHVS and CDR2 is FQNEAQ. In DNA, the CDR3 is TGTGCCAGCAGCTTAGGGGGGGGCCTGACAGATACGCAGTATTTT. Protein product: CASSLGGGLTDTQYF.

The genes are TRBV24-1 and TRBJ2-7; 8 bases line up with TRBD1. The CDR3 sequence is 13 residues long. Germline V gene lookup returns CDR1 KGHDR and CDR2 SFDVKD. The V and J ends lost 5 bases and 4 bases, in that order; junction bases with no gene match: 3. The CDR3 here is CATSVGTGYEQYF. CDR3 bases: TGTGCCACCAGTGTCGGGACAGGTTACGAGCAGTACTTC.

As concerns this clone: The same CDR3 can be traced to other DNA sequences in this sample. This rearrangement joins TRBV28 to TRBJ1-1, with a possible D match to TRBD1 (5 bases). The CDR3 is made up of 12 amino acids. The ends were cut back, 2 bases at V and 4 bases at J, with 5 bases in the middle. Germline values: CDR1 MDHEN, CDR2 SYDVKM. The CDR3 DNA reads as TGTGCCAGCAGTTTAAGGGGCACTGAAGCTTTCTTT. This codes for CASSLRGTEAFF.

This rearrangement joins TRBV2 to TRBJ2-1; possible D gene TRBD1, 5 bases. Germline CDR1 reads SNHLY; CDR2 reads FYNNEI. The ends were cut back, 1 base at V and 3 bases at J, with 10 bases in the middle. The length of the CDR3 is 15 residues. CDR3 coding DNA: TGTGCCAGCAGTGAAGGGCAGGGAAACTACAATGAGCAGTTCTTC. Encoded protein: CASSEGQGNYNEQFF.

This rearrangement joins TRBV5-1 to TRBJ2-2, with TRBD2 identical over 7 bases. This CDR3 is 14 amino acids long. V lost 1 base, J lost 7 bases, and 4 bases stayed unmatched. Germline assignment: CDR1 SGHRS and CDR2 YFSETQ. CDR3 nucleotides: TGCGCCAGCAGCTTGTCCGGGACTAACGGGGAGCTGTTTTTT. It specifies CASSLSGTNGELFF.

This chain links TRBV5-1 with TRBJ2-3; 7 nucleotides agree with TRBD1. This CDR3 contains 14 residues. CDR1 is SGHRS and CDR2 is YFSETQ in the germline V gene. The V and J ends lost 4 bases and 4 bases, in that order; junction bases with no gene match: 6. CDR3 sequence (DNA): TGCGCCAGCAGCCCAAGACAGGGTCCAGATACGCAGTATTTT. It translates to CASSPRQGPDTQYF.

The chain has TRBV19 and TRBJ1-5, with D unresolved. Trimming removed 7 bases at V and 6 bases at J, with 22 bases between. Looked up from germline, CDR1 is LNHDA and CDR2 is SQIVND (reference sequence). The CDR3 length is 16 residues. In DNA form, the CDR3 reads TGTGCCAGTAACCCACGGCGGGAAGTCGGAATTCAGCCCCAGCATTTT. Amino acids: CASNPRREVGIQPQHF.

The CDR3 spells CSVESNRAREQYF. For the CDR3, the DNA is TGCAGCGTTGAGTCCAACAGGGCACGGGAGCAGTACTTC. The chain combines TRBV29-1 with TRBJ2-7; a weak D match, TRBD1 (6 bases). The germline V and J ends were trimmed by 3 bases and 7 bases, with 16 bases remaining between them. This CDR3 is 13 amino acids long. In germline, CDR1 is SQVTM, CDR2 ANQGSEA.